The rows below give T cell receptor beta chains drawn from one sample of a study of blood T cell repertoires in COVID-19. Measured with immunoSEQ multiplex PCR; TCRdb has only the in-frame clones, and not every one. In the table there are roughly 230,000 clones, roughly 83% of which are singletons. Sequenced: peripheral blood. Receptors were obtained from a man in his forties with acute or convalescent COVID-19. Each CDR3 is given with its conserved first and last residue. A D gene is named only where the DNA matches it firmly. Rows give clone size only sometimes, using once, few, many, or a class for an expanded clone.

size	V	D	J	DNA	CDR3
NA	TRBV11-2	NA	TRBJ2-6	TGTGCCAGCAGCTGGAGAACTTCTGGGGCCAACGTCCTGACTTTC	CASSWRTSGANVLTF
NA	TRBV6-2/TRBV6-3	NA	TRBJ1-5	TGTGCCAGCAGTTACGATGACTCTGATCAGCCCCAGCATTTT	CASSYDDSDQPQHF
NA	TRBV5-5	TRBD2	TRBJ2-3	TGTGCCAGCAGCCCCCGACTAGCGGGAAGCACAGATACGCAGTATTTT	CASSPRLAGSTDTQYF
NA	TRBV6-1	NA	TRBJ1-5	TGTGCCAGCAGTGAATTGACCGGCGGGGGGCAGCCCCAGCATTTT	CASSELTGGGQPQHF
NA	TRBV6-5	TRBD1	TRBJ1-5	TGTGCCAGCAAAGGGACAGAACATAATCAGCCCCAGCATTTT	CASKGTEHNQPQHF
few	TRBV30	TRBD1	TRBJ1-4	TGTGCCTGGACTGGGGGATCGGGACAGGGAAGAAAACTGTTTTTT	CAWTGGSGQGRKLFF
NA	TRBV19	TRBD1	TRBJ1-2	TGTGCCAGTAGTATAGTTCCAGGACAGGTCGGGGGCTACACCTTC	CASSIVPGQVGGYTF
NA	TRBV16	NA	TRBJ1-1	TGTGCCAGCAGCCAATCTTTCAGGGCGAACACTGAAGCTTTCTTT	CASSQSFRANTEAFF
NA	TRBV5-6	TRBD1	TRBJ1-2	TGTGCCAGCAGCTTGGTTGGACAGGGGGCGGGAGGCTACACCTTC	CASSLVGQGAGGYTF
NA	TRBV6-5	NA	TRBJ1-1	TGTGCCAGCCTATCGCAGGGAAAATATGAAGCTTTCTTT	CASLSQGKYEAFF
NA	TRBV30	NA	TRBJ1-5	TGTGCCTGGAGTGTAATCCGGAATCAGCCCCAGCATTTT	CAWSVIRNQPQHF
NA	TRBV4-2	NA	TRBJ2-1	TGTGCCAGCAGCCAAGAGGGCGGGGCTAGCTCCTACAATGAGCAGTTCTTC	CASSQEGGASSYNEQFF
NA	TRBV7-2	NA	TRBJ2-7	TGTGCCAGCAGCTTCCGGGGTCTCTCCGAGCAGTACTTC	CASSFRGLSEQYF
NA	TRBV19	NA	TRBJ2-6	TGTGCCAGTAGTATAGCCCGGGAAAGAAGGGCTGGGGCCAACGTCCTGACTTTC	CASSIARERRAGANVLTF
NA	TRBV6-5	TRBD1	TRBJ1-6	TGTGCCAGCAGTTTGGGACAGGGTTATAATTCACCCCTCCACTTT	CASSLGQGYNSPLHF
NA	TRBV18	TRBD2	TRBJ2-1	TGTGCCAGCTCACCGACTAGCGGCCTACGGAATGAGCAGTTCTTC	CASSPTSGLRNEQFF
NA	TRBV4-1	TRBD2	TRBJ2-2	TGCGCCAGCAGCGGACTAGCCGGTAACACCGGGGAGCTGTTTTTT	CASSGLAGNTGELFF
NA	TRBV11-1	TRBD1	TRBJ2-7	TGTGCCAGCAGCTACGGACAGGTGACAGGGGAGCAGTACTTC	CASSYGQVTGEQYF
NA	TRBV7-3	TRBD1	TRBJ2-3	TGTGCCAGCAGCTCCGACAGGGGGGGCACAGATACGCAGTATTTT	CASSSDRGGTDTQYF
NA	TRBV14	NA	TRBJ2-4	TGTGCCAGCAGCCAAGGCAGAGCCAAAAACATTCAGTACTTC	CASSQGRAKNIQYF
NA	TRBV7-2	NA	TRBJ2-7	TGTGCCAGCAGTAATTTACAGGGTTCCGAGCAGTACTTC	CASSNLQGSEQYF
few	TRBV5-1	TRBD2	TRBJ2-1	TGCGCCAGCAGCTTGGAAGCTAGCGGGATTGGATACAATGAGCAGTTCTTC	CASSLEASGIGYNEQFF
NA	TRBV12-3/TRBV12-4	TRBD1	TRBJ1-2	TGTGCCAGCAACCCTGGAGGGGGCCGATACACCTTC	CASNPGGGRYTF
NA	TRBV28	TRBD1	TRBJ1-2	TGTGCCAGCAATCCGACAGGGTTCACCTATGGCTACACCTTC	CASNPTGFTYGYTF
NA	TRBV5-1	NA	TRBJ1-1	TGCGCCAGCAGCTTGGGACAGCCCAGAGTCTCGTCTGAAGCTTTCTTT	CASSLGQPRVSSEAFF
NA	TRBV9	TRBD1	TRBJ2-5	TGTGCCAGCAGCGTTACAGGGGGCGTAGAGACCCAGTACTTC	CASSVTGGVETQYF
NA	TRBV19	NA	TRBJ1-5	TGTGCCACCCAAAGGATAGGGGGACAGCCCCAGCATTTT	CATQRIGGQPQHF
NA	TRBV5-1	NA	TRBJ1-1	TGCGCCAGCAGCTTGGGGGCCTTCACTGAAGCTTTCTTT	CASSLGAFTEAFF
NA	TRBV5-1	TRBD1	TRBJ2-2	TGCGCCAGCAGCTTGAGTGTAGGCAGGGGGCGCCGGGGCACCGGGGAGCTGTTTTTT	CASSLSVGRGRRGTGELFF
NA	TRBV9	TRBD1	TRBJ1-1	TGTGCCAGCAGCGTTCGAGGGGGCATGAACACTGAAGCTTTCTTT	CASSVRGGMNTEAFF
NA	TRBV12-3/TRBV12-4	NA	TRBJ2-3	TGTGCCAGCTCTACTCCTAGCACAGATACGCAGTATTTT	CASSTPSTDTQYF
NA	TRBV6-6	TRBD2	TRBJ2-1	TGTGCCAGCAGGCAGACTAGCGGGAGGGGAAATGAGCAGTTCTTC	CASRQTSGRGNEQFF
once	TRBV14	NA	TRBJ1-2	TGTGCCAGCAGCCAACTATCGGGGGGAGTGGGCTACACCTTC	CASSQLSGGVGYTF